This TCR beta chain comes out of a study of cytomegalovirus exposure and HLA in healthy donors (dated by TCRdb to the late 2010s). For the wider study: In an earlier analysis of some 610 of the donors, 250 to 350 Gb of sequence data and roughly 100 million unique TCR beta sequences from roughly 200 million T cells were reported. Donor age, sex, ethnicity and CMV serostatus were compiled together with the repertoire data. The number of typed donors differed by locus: about 620-640 for A, B, C, DRB1 and DQB1; 500 to 550 for DQA1; around 580 for DPA1; and around 470 for DPB1. HLA typing included class I and class II loci at four-digit resolution. The aim of the study was to test whether cataloging public T cell receptors could identify signatures of past pathogen exposure. About 5 DR-DQ haplotypes were handled as single units for association and clustering, since linkage in the cohort was strong. To study patterns of TCR occurrence, a later analysis re-analyzed previously published TCR beta repertoires from 666 donors and added high-resolution HLA genotyping. High-throughput TCR immunosequencing, statistical association of individual TCRs with disease status, and machine learning were combined to predict cytomegalovirus infection status. Of the 350 to 450 genotyped donors, roughly 85% fell in the genetic ancestry cluster associated with self-reported Caucasian donors. Around 300 gigabases of sequencing data and around 87 million unique TCR sequences were included in an early release covering several hundred HLA-typed donors. An earlier analysis of around 580 of the donors used high-throughput TCR beta sequencing to judge whether each TCR beta V gene segment behaved as functional or pseudogenic. Genome-wide SNP genotypes for about three fifths of the 666 donors were used in a later genetic analysis, which treated that subset as a discovery cohort. The T cell repertoires of some 670 subjects were profiled by immunosequencing and related to cytomegalovirus serostatus. Among 300 to 500 genotyped donors of the cohort, an average of around 250,000 unique TCR beta nucleotide sequences was sequenced per donor, of which approximately 18% were non-productive. Rather than using new phenotypic data, the later analysis identified candidate immune exposures from TCR beta sequences and from how often those sequences occurred across donors. Every discovery cohort repertoire had been produced on one sequencing platform. A separate validation cohort of roughly 130 different subjects was used in addition to the approximately 670-subject first cohort. Results and caveats for the whole study, not just this receptor: The 87-base-pair reads could not distinguish some IMGT-functional V segments, including TRBV6-2 and TRBV6-3, so those segments were excluded. V-gene and J-gene trimming of TCR beta chains was associated with a missense DCLRE1C variant in a later genetic analysis, and the association was replicated in an independent cohort. Seventeen rarely observed V segments, including chromosome 9 orphons, were excluded from the earlier analysis of about 600 of the donors because counts were too low. In a later analysis, several top co-occurrence clusters were reported to appear linked to parvovirus B19, influenza, CMV and Epstein-Barr virus. Linkage disequilibrium might explain the correlated functional status among segregating V segments, but an unknown experimental factor could not be ruled out. In this cohort, only TCR beta chains were sequenced, and detectable features were limited by the absence of alpha or paired-chain data. A further reported finding was that TCR beta sequences accurately predicted the HLA-A and HLA-B alleles for most subjects in the first cohort. The only immune exposure information available for the cohort was CMV serostatus. In a later analysis, HLA-associated TCR beta chains showed more clonal expansion and lower generation probabilities than non-associated chains that were equally common. In both the original and validation cohorts, the classifier was reported to diagnose cytomegalovirus status with high specificity and sensitivity. In a later analysis, 15,000 to 20,000 TCR beta sequences were associated with specific HLA alleles at a false discovery rate of 0.05. The authors suggested that the approach could potentially be generalized to other disease states and immunological phenotypes. Broadly in line with IMGT annotations, most TCR beta V segments showed up in productive rearrangements about 87% or about 30% of the time in an earlier analysis of several hundred of the donors. Roughly uniform sequencing depth across donors was assumed in presence/absence analyses, although this assumption may not hold. Because some donors lacked HLA typing at each locus, the association tests relied only on the typed subset. The study gave a list of 150 to 200 TCR beta chains associated with cytomegalovirus. In a later genetic analysis, fewer N-insertions in productive TCRs were reported among donors in an Asian-associated ancestry cluster than the approximately 670-donor mean. Across donors, most TCR sequences were observed very rarely, whereas some public TCRs were present in many individuals. In vitro tests confirmed that a few of the cytomegalovirus-associated TCR beta chains recognize cytomegalovirus antigens. A later analysis found that TCR association rates varied across HLA loci, with DRB1 alleles showing the most associated TCRs and HLA-C alleles the fewest. A cluster of highly shared sequence variants was judged likely to be a technical artifact of the sequencing pipeline. Most CMV-associated TCR beta chains appeared to be HLA-restricted in a later analysis, and the HLA associations seemed to be driven largely by CMV exposure. Assigning TCR associations to individual alleles was difficult when HLA alleles, especially DR and DQ, strongly co-occurred.

Library construction relied on the immunoSEQ multiplex PCR assay. For the multiplex PCR, a mixture combining 60 forward primers for TCR Vbeta segments and 13 reverse primers for TCR Jbeta segments was used. A multiplex PCR assay on genomic DNA amplified the CDR3 region of rearranged TCR beta genes. On the Illumina HiSeq System, the amplified TCR beta libraries were sequenced as 87-base-pair reads. Concerning the study's data processing: Across the roughly 670 repertoires, a later analysis counted approximately 75 million unique TCR beta chains, approximately 12 million of which were shared by at least two donors. To remove PCR and sequencing errors, raw reads were error-corrected and collapsed into unique sequences using a nearest-neighbor algorithm that merged closely related sequences. CDR3 sequences were aligned to IMGT reference sequences to assign V, D and J gene segments. For a sequence to be retained, a match of at least six nucleotides to both a V gene segment and a J gene segment was required. A rearrangement counted as productive if the CDR3 had no stop codons and remained in frame with V and J, and every other rearrangement counted as non-productive. CDR3 was defined according to IMGT convention as the region running from the second conserved V-encoded cysteine to the conserved J-encoded phenylalanine. The earlier analysis of more than 450 of the donors excluded sequences that lacked an unambiguous match to a single V gene segment. An earlier analysis of approximately 590 of the donors called V segments functional above 56.7% productive rearrangements and segregating when the between-donor standard deviation exceeded 5%. A statistical classification framework was built to diagnose cytomegalovirus status from the catalog of TCR beta chain sequences. A later analysis assigned V and J genes by comparing TCR nucleotide sequences with IMGT/GENE-DB human TR gene sequences. In a later analysis, CDR3 sequences and most-parsimonious VDJ recombination scenarios were assigned using the TCRdist pipeline. A later analysis defined each TCR beta chain by its CDR3 amino acid sequence plus V-gene family, and excluded reads lacking a unique V-gene family. A later analysis removed several hundred highly shared, low-generation-probability nucleotide sequences to deal with suspected cross-contamination and a sequencing artifact. In a later analysis, a clonal expansion index for each public chain was calculated from normalized within-repertoire ranks of inferred template counts. A later analysis computed generation probabilities with a VDJ recombination model fitted to out-of-frame rearrangements, and checked the results against IGoR. In a later analysis, hypergeometric tests were used to score TCR-TCR, TCR-HLA and TCR-CMV co-occurrence, with a repertoire-size bias correction applied to TCR pairs. A later analysis estimated false discovery rates by permuting HLA or CMV assignments 20 times. In a later analysis, co-occurring TCRs were grouped with DBSCAN, and TCRdist sequence similarity was added when clustering was performed within HLA-allele-positive subsets. Co-occurrence clustering excluded repertoires with fewer than 30,000 or more than 120,000 public chains, plus five with anomalous nucleotide sharing. This is the immuneACCESS table as TCRdb keeps it, with only in-frame sequences that have V and J called. A part of the clones is gone; compared with another copy, unresolved V genes explain less than half, and the rest is unexplained. V, J and clone size are taken as reported in that table, and D and trimming were inferred from the DNA itself. Within this sample are around 70,000 clones, with around 73% of them counted one time only. The ten largest account for approximately 2.9% of the sample.

The cohort comprised some 700 healthy bone marrow donors. Cohort members were all nominally healthy when sampled, although unrecorded immune exposures were likely present. The donor was CMV seropositive and belonged to the group of 250 to 300 seropositive cohort members. Every donor gave a peripheral blood sample, and the peripheral blood mononuclear cells from that sample were used for TCR beta sequencing. The Qiagen DNeasy Blood Extraction Kit was used to extract genomic DNA from the blood cell samples. Taken from cysteine to phenylalanine, the CDR3 has 16 residues. Just the 48-base CDR3 DNA is kept, in frame starting at base 1. Based on the germline V gene, the CDR1 and CDR2 sequences are SGDLS and YYNGEE. The junction carries 23 bases between V and J, which are trimmed by 5 bases and 5 bases respectively. Details on this clone: Its antigen has not been determined. No base-level quality is on record; no much larger clone is a single base apart.

The sample was PBMCs. Recombination linked TRBV9 to TRBJ2-7; the best D guess is TRBD2, with 5 bases matching. The receptor's source is a girl between 5 and 17 years old in good health and CMV-seropositive. This receptor has the CDR3 CASSPSLVRGRDEQYF. The DNA sequence is as follows: TGTGCCAGCAGTCCCTCCCTTGTACGGGGAAGGGACGAGCAGTACTTC. With the portions outside the CDR3 filled from the reference TRBV9 and TRBJ2-7 genes, the complete variable region becomes DSGVTQTPKHLITATGQRVTLRCSPRSGDLSVYWYQQSLDQGLQFLIQYYNGEERAKGNILERFSAQQFPDLHSELNLSSLELGDSALYFCASSPSLVRGRDEQYFGPGTRLTVT.